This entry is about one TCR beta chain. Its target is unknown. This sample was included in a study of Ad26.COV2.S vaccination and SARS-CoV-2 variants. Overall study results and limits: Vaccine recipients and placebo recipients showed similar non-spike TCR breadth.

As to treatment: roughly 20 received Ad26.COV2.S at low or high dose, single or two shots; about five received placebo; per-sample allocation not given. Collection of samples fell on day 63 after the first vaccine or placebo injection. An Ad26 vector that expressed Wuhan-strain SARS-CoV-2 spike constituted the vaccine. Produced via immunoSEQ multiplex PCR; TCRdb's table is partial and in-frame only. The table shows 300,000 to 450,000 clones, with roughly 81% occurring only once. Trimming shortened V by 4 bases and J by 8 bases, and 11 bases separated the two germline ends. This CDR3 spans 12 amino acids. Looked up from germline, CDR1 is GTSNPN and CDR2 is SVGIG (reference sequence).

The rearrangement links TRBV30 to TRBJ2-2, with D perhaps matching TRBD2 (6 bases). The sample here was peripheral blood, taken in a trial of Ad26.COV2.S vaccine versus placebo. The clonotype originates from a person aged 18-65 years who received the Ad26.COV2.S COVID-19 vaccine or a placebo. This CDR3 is CAWNGGTGELFF. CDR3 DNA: TGTGCCTGGAATGGGGGGACGGGGGAGCTGTTTTTT.